A single sample gave rise to the 6 T cell receptor beta chains below, sequenced in a study of OX40 agonist ivuxolimab in advanced cancers. Sequencing was performed with immunoSEQ multiplex PCR; in TCRdb, only in-frame clones are kept and a portion is missing. The sample has 45,000 to 70,000 clones, around 83% seen once. The sample was CD4+ or CD8+ T cells sorted from blood, taken in a trial of the OX40 agonist ivuxolimab. All receptors derive from an adult with an advanced solid tumor such as melanoma, head and neck, liver or kidney cancer.

The J gene is TRBJ2-7, the V gene TRBV2; 10 bases align to TRBD1. The CDR3 extends over 13 amino acids. V was pared by 6 bases and J by 3 bases, with 2 bases of the junction left unmatched. CDR1 and CDR2 from the germline V gene are SNHLY and FYNNEI. The CDR3 protein is CASRGTGVYEQYF. Here the CDR3 DNA reads TGTGCCAGCAGGGGGACAGGGGTCTACGAGCAGTACTTC.

The chain couples TRBV5-5 to TRBJ2-1; 8 bases agree with TRBD1. The V segment lost 4 bases and the J segment 8 bases; nucleotides outside the gene matches: 11. CDR1 is SGHKS, CDR2 YYEKEE, per germline (reference sequence). This CDR3 comprises 15 residues. The CDR3 is CASSTLDRGMHEQFF. DNA for the CDR3: TGTGCCAGCAGCACATTAGACAGGGGTATGCATGAGCAGTTCTTC.

V is TRBV5-1 and J is TRBJ2-5; no reliable D call. In germline, CDR1 is SGHRS, CDR2 YFSETQ. V was trimmed by 3 bases and J by 1 base, leaving 7 bases between them. This CDR3 is built from 13 residues. Here the CDR3 DNA reads TGCGCCAGCAGCTCCCCGATCCAAGAGACCCAGTACTTC. The encoded protein is CASSSPIQETQYF.

V and J are TRBV29-1 and TRBJ2-3; D not certain. Germline V gene data show CDR1 as SQVTM and CDR2 as ANQGSEA. The CDR3 totals 11 residues. V was shortened by 4 bases and J by 3 bases, with 5 bases between the two germline ends. The CDR3 DNA reads as TGCAGCGTTGGGGTTACAGATACGCAGTATTTT. It codes for CSVGVTDTQYF.

The chain has TRBV4-2 and TRBJ1-2, with TRBD1 matching over 8 bases. With 0 bases clipped from V and 0 bases from J, the junction kept 6 bases outside the gene matches. The CDR3 consists of 17 residues. Germline CDR1 and CDR2: LGHNA and YNFKEQ. The chain's CDR3 is CASSQDLRGLTNYGYTF. CDR3 bases: TGTGCCAGCAGCCAAGATCTCAGGGGGCTAACTAACTATGGCTACACCTTC.

The chain employs TRBV7-9 and TRBJ1-5; D possibly corresponds to TRBD1 (5 bases). This CDR3 is 15 amino acids long. V lost 1 base and J 3 bases, leaving 10 bases between the germline ends. The germline V gene has CDR1 SEHNR and CDR2 FQNEAQ (reference sequence). CDR3 residues: CASSLGPGFNQPQHF. The CDR3 region has the DNA TGTGCCAGCAGCTTAGGGCCAGGGTTCAATCAGCCCCAGCATTTT.